This section outlines one T cell receptor beta chain sequence together with its context. The antigen is not known. The read ends 3 residues before the CDR3 terminus; that terminus is restored from the germline J gene. Related graft donors supplied nonmyeloablative bone marrow transplants, and mixed chimerism was transient. CD4+CD25+CD127- Tregs, CD4+CD25- non-Tregs, CD4 and CD8 cells were sorted. Germline CDR1 is DFQATT and CDR2 is SNEGSKA (reference sequence). This CDR3 has 16 residues. Trimming took 3 bases from V and 1 from J, leaving 15 bases between them. The sample belongs to a study of Tregs in tolerant kidney transplant recipients. The data were produced by immunoSEQ multiplex PCR, yet TCRdb's version contains in-frame clones alone and is incomplete. The clone table shows tens of thousands of clones, with the ten largest holding less than 2%. Study-wide results and limits: Nucleotide sequences could not be compared across some patients' samples due to primer changes.

The receptor comes from a human patient who received a combined kidney and bone marrow transplant. These T cells may partly come from the graft donor. The chain is built from TRBV20-1 and TRBJ2-2; D is perhaps TRBD2 (6 bases). Sample: CD4+ T cells from blood (PBMCs), taken 24 months after the transplant. The chain's CDR3 is CSASPRGGVNTGELFF. The CDR3 bases that were read are TGCAGTGCTAGCCCAAGGGGCGGGGTGAACACCGGGGAG.